This TCR beta chain comes out of a study of shared clonotypes between healthy human individuals (dated by TCRdb to about 2020). Regarding the research as a whole: Three men and two women, aged 18 to 49 years, made up the cohort. Per donor, three plates each were used for CD4 naive and CD4 memory, two for CD8 naive, and one for CD8 memory. Blood TCR repertoires of roughly five healthy adults were deeply sequenced to estimate repertoire size and the extent of clonotype sharing between individuals. Different laboratories and diverse techniques were used to prepare libraries and sequence TCR repertoires, to increase sequencing depth and limit assay-specific biases. Leukapheresis yielded between about 0.94 and 10 billion PBMCs per donor. What the work shows at the level of the full study, not this receptor alone: Because the study included a small number of donors, the genetic and exposure-history diversity represented was limited. Based on pairwise subsampling, the degree of clonotype sharing among donors was expected to be affected by sequencing depth. Compared with non-shared clonotypes, the clonotypes found in all four sorted-subset donors had higher generation probabilities. Only blood was sampled, and tissue TCR repertoires likely differ from those in blood. When a few donors were compared, the shared fraction of clonotypes was 5% to 6.5% for naive CD4, over 3% for naive CD8, roughly 2.3% for memory CD4, and 0.35% to 0.5% for memory CD8. Estimated clonotype richness was generally larger for naive than for memory subsets. Rarefaction of sorted-subset datasets indicated incomplete sequencing despite the large sequencing depth.

TCR CDR3 regions were amplified from genomic DNA by multiplex PCR using the deep immunoSEQ assay. Genomic DNA extracted from each cell subset was distributed evenly over all wells of several immunoSEQ 96-well plates, and each plate served as one replicate. For sorted subsets, 150 to 250 ng of genomic DNA, equivalent to roughly 30,000 T cell genomes, went into each replicate PCR. Purified libraries were measured with a Qubit 3.0 fluorometer, size-checked on a Bioanalyzer 2100, and measured again with the KAPA Library Quantification kit. Each immunoSEQ 96-well plate was sequenced on its own single-read 150-cycle Illumina NextSeq 550 flow cell. In the source study's methods: Because the immunoSEQ output included only junctional sequences and no quality scores, the filtering could not be the same as the filtering used for full-length reads. To assign V/J genes and CDR3, sequences were annotated using PyIR, a Python wrapper for IgBLAST v1.9, with IMGT germline references. Any read was removed if the V/J assignment was weak (E-value above 1e-6), the CDR3 was missing, or the read contained stop codons, out-of-frame junctions, or ambiguous translated residues. V3J clonotypes were defined as sequences sharing the same inferred V gene, J gene, and CDR3 amino acid sequence. Percentage overlap between repertoires was computed as shared unique clonotypes divided by the size of the smaller repertoire. Richness of each repertoire was evaluated using RTK rarefaction, the Chao1 estimator, and Recon v2.1 estimates of unobserved clonotypes. OLGA was used to compute generation probabilities for all TCRbeta clonotypes that the gDNA method yielded from several donors. Sourced from immuneACCESS, this table was stored by TCRdb with only in-frame sequences that have V and J called. A share of the clones is absent; for the studies checked, an unresolved V gene accounts for under half, and the remainder has no known explanation. V, J and clone size are those of that table, while D and trimming were read from the DNA. The sample includes a few million clones, with just over 90% observed a single time. About 0.37% of the sample goes to the ten largest clones.

The donors were healthy, HIV-negative adults who had no recently reported acute infections or vaccinations. Every donor was a Caucasian adult living in Nashville, Tennessee, USA. Magnetic negative selection was used to enrich CD4+ T cells, after which naive cells were positively selected on CD45RA and the negative fraction became the memory subset. Blood was obtained by leukapheresis, after which PBMCs were separated by Ficoll-Histopaque density gradient centrifugation and cryopreserved in liquid nitrogen vapor phase. Analytical flow cytometry was used to check the purity and quantity of every magnetically sorted T cell population. Each sorted fraction had its genomic DNA isolated and then quantified by UV absorbance on a Nanodrop 2000c. The V end loses 5 bases and the J end loses 3 bases, and a stretch of 20 bases separates them. CDR1 and CDR2 (SGHAT, FQNNGV) derive from the germline V gene. The CDR3 holds 16 amino acids from the cysteine to the phenylalanine. Of the read, only the CDR3 DNA is kept; its 48 bases are in frame from base 1.

As concerns this clone: Its antigen remains undetermined. Base-call qualities are not available, and no considerably larger clone is one nucleotide away.

The sequence derives from a young man in good health. Some clones in this sample may be carry-over from other donors' samples. The sequence is built from TRBV11-2 and TRBJ2-7, with the D call perhaps TRBD1 or TRBD2, as 5 bases match in each case. Sequenced input: naive CD4+ T cells from PBMCs. The intended sense of this specimen's cell subset or site label: CD45RA+ positively selected. Here is the DNA: TGTGCCAGCAGCACCGAACCGGGACGTGGGCACTACGAGCAGTACTTC. Its amino acids are CASSTEPGRGHYEQYF. Where the CDR3 stops, the reference TRBV11-2 and TRBJ2-7 genes take over; the full variable domain is EAGVAQSPRYKIIEKRQSVAFWCNPISGHATLYWYQQILGQGPKLLIQFQNNGVVDDSQLPKDRFSAERLKGVDSTLKIQPAKLEDSAVYLCASSTEPGRGHYEQYFGPGTRLTVT.